Sequencing of this T cell receptor beta chain was carried out in a study of Ad26.COV2.S vaccination and SARS-CoV-2 variants. On this clone: Its antigen is currently unknown.

Described treatment: around 19 received Ad26.COV2.S at low or high dose, single or two shots; about 5 received placebo; per-sample allocation not given. The samples date from day 63 after the first vaccine or placebo injection. An Ad26 vector carrying the Wuhan-strain SARS-CoV-2 spike served as the vaccine. Generated by immunoSEQ multiplex PCR, the TCRdb table keeps only in-frame clones and is missing some. The sample consists of under 400,000 clones, more than 75% of them appearing once. Findings and limits, study-wide: After vaccination, substantial breadth of spike-specific CD8+ and CD4+ responses was reported.

CDR3 size: 13 residues. V gave up 6 bases and J gave up 0 bases, with 9 bases separating them. From germline, CDR1 is SGDLS and CDR2 YYNGEE. This chain uses TRBV9 with TRBJ1-1, with D possibly TRBD1 on 6 matching bases. The clonotype comes from a person aged 18-65 years who received the Ad26.COV2.S COVID-19 vaccine or a placebo. Sequences were derived from peripheral blood, sampled in a trial of Ad26.COV2.S vaccine versus placebo. The CDR3 nucleotides read TGTGCCAGCACCCGGGACATGAACACTGAAGCTTTCTTT. It translates to CASTRDMNTEAFF.